The clone carrying this T cell receptor beta chain was counted at least ten times. Its specificity is not known. Only healthy Caucasians were enrolled as donors. V lost 0 bases to trimming and J lost 1 base, with 3 bases between them. The CDR3 contains 13 residues. The germline gives CDR1 SGHRS, CDR2 YFSETQ. These data originate in a study of identical twins. Study findings and constraints: Excess sharing by twins proved weaker in beta out-of-frame sequences.

A single record per CDR3 protein comes from TCRdb applying MiXCR to the 5' RACE reads. The sample records around 340,000 distinct CDR3 sequences, around 9% being singletons. The V call is TRBV5-1, the J call TRBJ2-3, with unresolved D. Sequencing used naive T cells sorted from blood. The source is a woman between 45 and 65 years old in good health. The CDR3 loop reads CASSLVRTDTQYF. CDR3 DNA sequence: TGCGCCAGCAGCTTGGTCCGCACAGATACGCAGTATTTT.